This T cell receptor beta chain was profiled in a study of identifying expanded T cells in peripheral blood. General observations from the study: About 1.2 clones differed between technical replicates, versus 16.4 and 19 over time. Two-week clone count variance significantly increased as total template count grew.

Data came from immunoSEQ multiplex PCR; TCRdb stores just in-frame clones and leaves some out. The sample lists about 91,000 clones; approximately 88% were seen once. The length of the CDR3 is 14 residues. Unmatched junction bases numbered 4, after V lost 6 bases and J lost 5 bases. Germline CDR1 and CDR2: MNHNY and SVGAGI (reference sequence). Note on this clone: Its antigen is currently unknown.

Healthy donors had no documented immune events, such as infections, while sampled. Specimen: blood. J is TRBJ2-7 and V is TRBV6-6; TRBD2 agrees at 13 bases. This sequence was found in a person aged 18 to 75 in good health. The CDR3 DNA is TGTGCCAGCAGCCCGACTAGCGGGAGGAACGAGCAGTACTTC. Protein sequence: CASSPTSGRNEQYF.